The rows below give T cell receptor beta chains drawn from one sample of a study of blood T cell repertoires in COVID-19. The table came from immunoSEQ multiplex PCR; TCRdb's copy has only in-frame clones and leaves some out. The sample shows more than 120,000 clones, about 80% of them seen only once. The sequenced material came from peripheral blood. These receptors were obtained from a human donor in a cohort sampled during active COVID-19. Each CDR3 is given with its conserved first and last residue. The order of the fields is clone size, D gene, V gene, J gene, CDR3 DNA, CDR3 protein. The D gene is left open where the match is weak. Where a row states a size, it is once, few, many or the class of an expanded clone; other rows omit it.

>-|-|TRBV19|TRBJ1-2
TGTGCCAGTAGTATAGCCTCTAACTATGGCTACACCTTC
CASSIASNYGYTF
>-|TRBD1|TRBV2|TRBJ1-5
TGTGCCAGCAGCCGGGACAGGAATAGCAATCAGCCCCAGCATTTT
CASSRDRNSNQPQHF
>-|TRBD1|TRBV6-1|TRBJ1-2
TGTGCCAGCAGCGAAGCAGGGGGAAACCTCCCGAAATATGGCTACACCTTC
CASSEAGGNLPKYGYTF
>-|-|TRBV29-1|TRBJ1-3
TGCAGCGGAGGGTCTGGAAACACCATATATTTT
CSGGSGNTIYF
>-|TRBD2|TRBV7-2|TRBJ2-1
TGTGCCAGCAGCGCCCAAGGGAGGGTATCGGACAATGAGCAGTTCTTC
CASSAQGRVSDNEQFF
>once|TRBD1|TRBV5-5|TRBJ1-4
TGTGCCAGCAGCCTGGGGGGGACAGACTATGAAAAACTGTTTTTT
CASSLGGTDYEKLFF
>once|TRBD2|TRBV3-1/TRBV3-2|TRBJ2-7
TGTGCCAGCAGCCAGGGGACTAGTCGCTACGAGCAGTACTTC
CASSQGTSRYEQYF
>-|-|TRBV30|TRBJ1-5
TGTGCCTGGAACCTAGGTCGAAATCAGCCCCAGCATTTT
CAWNLGRNQPQHF
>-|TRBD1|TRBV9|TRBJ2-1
TGTGCCAGCAGCGCCTCCACAGGGGGCGGTGAGCAGTTCTTC
CASSASTGGGEQFF
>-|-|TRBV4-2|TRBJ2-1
TGTGCCAGCAGCCAAGACGGGCAGGGGGGCTCCAATGAGCAGTTCTTC
CASSQDGQGGSNEQFF
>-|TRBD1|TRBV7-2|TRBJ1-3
TGTGCCAGCAGCCCCGGGACAGACTCTGGAAACACCATATATTTT
CASSPGTDSGNTIYF
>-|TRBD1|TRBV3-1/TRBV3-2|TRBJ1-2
TGTGCCAGCAGCCGAGGAGAGACAGGGGGTGTCGGAGGCTACACCTTC
CASSRGETGGVGGYTF
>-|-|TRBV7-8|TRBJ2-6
TGTGCCAGCAGCTCTCCCGACACTGGGGCCAACGTCCTGACTTTC
CASSSPDTGANVLTF
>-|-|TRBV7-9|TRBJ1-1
TGTGCCAGCAGCCCGATGCGGACTGAAGCTTTCTTT
CASSPMRTEAFF
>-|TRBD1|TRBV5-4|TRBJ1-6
TGTGCCAGCAGCGATACAGGGGTTGGCTCACCCCTCCACTTT
CASSDTGVGSPLHF
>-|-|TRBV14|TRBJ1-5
TGTGCCAGCAGCCCCGGGACACGGAATGGGCCCCAGCATTTT
CASSPGTRNGPQHF
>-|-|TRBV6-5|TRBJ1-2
TGTGCCAGCAGTCCCGGGGGGTATGGCTACACCTTC
CASSPGGYGYTF
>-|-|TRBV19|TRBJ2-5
TGTGCCAGTAGTATTGCCGCCGGAGGCGGGACCCAGTACTTC
CASSIAAGGGTQYF
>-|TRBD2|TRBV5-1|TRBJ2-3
TGCGCCAGCAGCTCATTCCCGGGACTAGCGGGGAATACGCAGTATTTT
CASSSFPGLAGNTQYF
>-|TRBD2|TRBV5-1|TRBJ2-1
TGCGCCAGCAGCGGGACTAGCGATTACAATGAGCAGTTCTTC
CASSGTSDYNEQFF
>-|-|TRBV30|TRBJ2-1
TGTGCCTGCCCCCAGGTGGGAGTTGGAGACAATGAGCAGTTCTTC
CACPQVGVGDNEQFF
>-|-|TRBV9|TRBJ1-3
TGTGCCAGCAGCGTAGTCGGAGACTCTGGAAACACCATATATTTT
CASSVVGDSGNTIYF
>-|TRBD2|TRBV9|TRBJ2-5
TGTGCCAGCAGCGTAGAAGCAGGGAGGGGAGAGACCCAGTACTTC
CASSVEAGRGETQYF
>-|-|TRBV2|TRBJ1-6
TGTGCCAGTAAGATAGGGGAATCACCCCTCCACTTT
CASKIGESPLHF
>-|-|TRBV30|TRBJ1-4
TGTGCCTGGAGTGTAGCATCCGGAAAACTGTTTTTT
CAWSVASGKLFF
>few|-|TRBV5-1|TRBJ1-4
TGCGCCAGCAGCTCCGACTTAGGTGAAAAACTGTTTTTT
CASSSDLGEKLFF
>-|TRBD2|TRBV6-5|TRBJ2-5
TGTGCCAGCGGAAGGACTAGCGGGGGGGAGACCCAGTACTTC
CASGRTSGGETQYF
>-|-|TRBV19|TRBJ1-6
TGTGCCAGTAGTACCCGGCGGGATAGGGATTCACCCCTCCACTTT
CASSTRRDRDSPLHF
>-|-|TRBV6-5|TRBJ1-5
TGTGCCAGCAGTTTATCCCGGTTTCAGCCCCAGCATTTT
CASSLSRFQPQHF
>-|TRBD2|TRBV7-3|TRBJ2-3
TGTGCCAGCAGCACCCCGACTAGCGGCTCTAGCACAGATACGCAGTATTTT
CASSTPTSGSSTDTQYF
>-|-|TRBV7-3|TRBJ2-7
TGTGCCAGCACCTCACAAGGGGCCCGTAGGAAGGACGAGCAGTACTTC
CASTSQGARRKDEQYF
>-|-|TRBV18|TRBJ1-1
TGTGCCAGCTCACTCGAGATGAACACTGAAGCTTTCTTT
CASSLEMNTEAFF